The next 28 T cell receptor beta chains were all read from a single sample in a study of T cells in Graves' hyperthyroidism and ophthalmopathy. RNA transcripts were the template for amplifying TCR beta CDR3 regions. HTBI primers drove first-round RT-PCR of the TCR CDR3. MiXCR, applied by TCRdb to the multiplex PCR reads, yields one record per CDR3 protein. The repertoire consists of about 50,000 distinct CDR3 sequences, with about 50% occurring once and the leading ten covering around an eighth. Material for sequencing was blood. Receptors were obtained from a woman aged 30 to 39 with Graves' ophthalmopathy.

Regarding this clonotype: Lacking the conserved final phenylalanine or tryptophan, this CDR3 likely reflects a read error. The chain is built from TRBV5-4 and TRBJ2-1; TRBD2 matches 11 bases. The CDR3 covers 16 residues. Per the germline V gene, CDR1 is SGHNT and CDR2 is YYREEE (reference sequence). The CDR3 is CASSHSGRATNKEQFC. In DNA form, the CDR3 reads TGTGCCAGCAGCCATAGCGGGAGGGCCACAAACAAGGAGCAGTTCTGC.

This clonotype was counted many times. The rearrangement links TRBV6-5 to TRBJ1-6; a possible D gene is TRBD1 (6 bases). Germline CDR1 MNHEY, CDR2 SVGAGI. The CDR3 totals 16 residues. The ends were cut back, 6 bases at V and 8 bases at J, with 20 bases in the middle. The CDR3 region is CASRRADRSFDSPLHF. The CDR3 DNA follows: TGTGCCAGCAGAAGGGCGGACAGAAGTTTTGATTCACCCCTCCACTTT.

A remark on this clonotype: A read error is possible here, since a much larger clone lies one base away. This rearrangement joins TRBV2 to TRBJ2-1; maybe TRBD2 (5 bases). This CDR3 contains 15 residues. Germline loops: CDR1 SNHLY, CDR2 FYNNEI. In DNA form, the CDR3 reads TGTGCCAGCAGTTCCAGCGGTGGCTCCTACAATGAGCGGTTCTTC. This sequence encodes CASSSSGGSYNERFF. Filled out from reference TRBV2 and TRBJ2-1, the complete variable domain reads EPEVTQTPSHQVTQMGQEVILRCVPISNHLYFYWYRQILGQKVEFLVSFYNNEISEKSEIFDDQFSVERPDGSNFTLKIRSTKLEDSAMYFCASSSSGGSYNERFFGPGTRLTVL.

Worth noting for this clonotype: A much larger clone lies a single base off, so this may be a read error. The missing conserved phenylalanine or tryptophan at the end of this CDR3 makes a read error likely. This rearrangement joins TRBV28 to TRBJ2-3; unclear D gene. Trimming left V 7 bases short and J 1 base short, with 12 bases between. CDR1 MDHEN and CDR2 SYDVKM come from the germline V gene. The CDR3 has 14 residues. The CDR3 DNA reads as TGTGCCAGCACACTGCGCCTCGGCACAGATACGCAGTATCTT. As protein: CASTLRLGTDTQYL.

This rearrangement joins TRBV6-5 to TRBJ1-4, with 8 bases matching TRBD1. There are 11 residues in the CDR3. CDR1 is MNHEY and CDR2 is SVGAGI in the germline V gene. Trimming took 4 bases from V and 12 from J; bases not matched to a gene: 1. CDR3: CASSLTGELFF. CDR3 DNA sequence: TGTGCCAGCAGTTTGACAGGGGAACTGTTTTTT.

Details on this clonotype: No conserved phenylalanine or tryptophan ends this CDR3, so it is likely a read error. It is unclear where the CDR3 begins or ends on the DNA, so no DNA is shown, and the CDR3 is as TCRdb lists it. The V and J genes are TRBV10-3 and TRBJ1-1; TRBD1 is taken as the D call from the table, unchecked against the DNA. In germline, CDR1 is ENHRY, CDR2 SYGVKD. The CDR3 length equals 16 residues, ends included. This chain's CDR3 is CAIRNGTAGANVLTFS.

The table lists this clonotype with many counts. The rearrangement joins TRBV6-5 to TRBJ2-1, with TRBD2 identical over 11 bases. J was trimmed by 6 bases and V by 5 bases; bases with no gene match: 3. The CDR3 spans 14 residues. The germline V gene encodes CDR1 MNHEY and CDR2 SVGAGI. The CDR3 bases are TGTGCCAGCAGTCAAGGGACTAGCGGCAATGAGCAGTTCTTC. Amino acids: CASSQGTSGNEQFF.

The chain combines TRBV10-3 with TRBJ2-5; TRBD2 aligns across 7 bases. The ends lost 2 bases at V and 0 bases at J; junction bases unmatched: 3. The germline CDR1 and CDR2 sequences are ENHRY and SYGVKD. This CDR3 spans 15 amino acids. The CDR3 sequence is CAISEVAGHQETQYF. The CDR3 DNA reads TGTGCCATCAGTGAGGTAGCGGGCCACCAAGAGACCCAGTACTTC.

There are many counts of this clonotype. The rearrangement joins TRBV20-1 to TRBJ2-7, with 8 bases fitting TRBD2. Germline V gene lookup returns CDR1 DFQATT and CDR2 SNEGSKA (reference sequence). The J segment lost 4 bases and the V segment lost 5 bases, leaving 7 bases of the junction unmatched. The CDR3 loop spans 13 amino acids. CDR3 sequence: CSASVGGGYEQYF. The DNA for the CDR3 is TGCAGTGCTTCAGTCGGGGGGGGGTACGAGCAGTACTTC.

Points on this clonotype: The conserved phenylalanine or tryptophan normally closing the CDR3 is absent here, so this likely arose from a read error. The DNA is omitted, as the CDR3 cannot be located on it reliably, and the CDR3 follows TCRdb's listing. The chain is built from TRBV12-3 or TRBV12-4 and TRBJ2-6. The length of the CDR3 is 8 amino acids, counting both ends. CDR3 residues: CASRRETS.

The V gene is TRBV29-1, the J gene TRBJ1-3, with D perhaps matching TRBD1 (6 bases). V was shortened by 6 bases and J by 10 bases, with 16 bases between the two germline ends. This CDR3 region has 12 residues. Germline V CDR1 and CDR2: SQVTM, ANQGSEA. The DNA of the CDR3 is TGCAGCGTCGGGGGGCAGGCAGAGACCATATATTTT. It codes for CSVGGQAETIYF.

In its sample, this clonotype ranks as medium-sized. J is TRBJ1-1 and V is TRBV29-1; no definite D call. The germline V gene has CDR1 SQVTM and CDR2 ANQGSEA. Trimming cost V 4 bases and J 4 bases, with 7 bases left between them. This CDR3 has 11 amino acids. The CDR3 nucleotides read TGCAGCGTTGTAGGTGCCACTGAAGCTTTCTTT. Its translation is CSVVGATEAFF.

This clonotype was counted many times. This sequence joins TRBV5-5 and TRBJ2-2, with a tentative D call TRBD1 (6 bases). Trimming pared 0 bases from V and 5 bases from J, leaving 11 bases between. The CDR3 length is 15 residues. Germline-derived CDR1 and CDR2 are SGHKS and YYEKEE (reference sequence). Here the CDR3 reads CASSLETGMTGELFF. Written as DNA, the CDR3 is TGTGCCAGCAGCTTGGAAACAGGGATGACCGGGGAGCTGTTTTTT.

This clonotype was seen repeatedly, ten times or more. V usage is TRBV29-1 and J usage is TRBJ1-1; a weak D match, TRBD1 (5 bases). This CDR3 contains 13 residues. The germline V gene has CDR1 SQVTM and CDR2 ANQGSEA. V lost 6 bases, J lost 5 bases, and 16 bases lay in between. CDR3 residues: CSVRGALGTEAFF. The CDR3 DNA reads TGCAGCGTCAGAGGGGCGTTGGGAACTGAAGCTTTCTTT.

This clonotype has ten or more counts. V is TRBV6-5 and J is TRBJ2-5; D possibly corresponds to TRBD2 (6 bases). This CDR3 region has 14 residues. The ends were cut back, 1 base at V and 7 bases at J, with 13 bases in the middle. Germline loops: CDR1 MNHEY, CDR2 SVGAGI. CDR3 coding DNA: TGTGCCAGCAGTTACTTGGGGGAGGAAGGGACCCAGTACTTC. Protein product: CASSYLGEEGTQYF.

This chain connects TRBV20-1 to TRBJ2-1; 10 bases line up with TRBD2. Germline trimming cut 0 bases from V and 5 bases from J; bases unmatched to any gene: 4. The length of the CDR3 is 15 residues. Per germline, CDR1 DFQATT and CDR2 SNEGSKA (reference sequence). CDR3 in amino acids: CSARDPGTSDNEQFF. CDR3 DNA: TGCAGTGCTAGAGACCCCGGGACTAGCGACAATGAGCAGTTCTTC.

This clonotype was seen only a few times. The CDR3 DNA is TGTGCCAGCTCACGGATACCGGGACAGGGCAGCGAGCAGTACTTC. This codes for CASSRIPGQGSEQYF. The rearrangement links TRBV18 to TRBJ2-7; 9 bases are shared with TRBD1. V lost 4 bases and J lost 6; bases outside the gene matches: 10. This CDR3 is 15 amino acids long. CDR1 is KGHSH and CDR2 is LQKENI in the germline V gene.

The V call is TRBV2, the J call TRBJ2-1, with 9 bases lining up with TRBD2. Germline V gives CDR1 SNHLY, CDR2 FYNNEI. After removal of 10 bases from V and 4 bases from J, the junction contained 11 bases not matched to a gene. CDR3 length: 15 residues. CDR3 residues: CATEPTSGRYNEQFF. In nucleotides, the CDR3 is TGTGCCACCGAACCGACTAGCGGAAGGTACAATGAGCAGTTCTTC.

This clonotype was detected ten times or more. The rearrangement links TRBV28 to TRBJ1-2; D call uncertain. The CDR3 length is 10 residues. CDR1 is MDHEN and CDR2 is SYDVKM in the germline V gene. Trimming shortened V by 8 bases and J by 8 bases, and 9 bases separated the two germline ends. The CDR3 coding sequence is TGTGCCAGCTTTTGGTGGGGCTACACCTTC. It specifies CASFWWGYTF.

The chain has TRBV7-4 and TRBJ2-1; TRBD2 matches at 8 bases. CDR1 is SGHVT and CDR2 is SQSDAQ in the germline V gene. The CDR3 sequence is 17 residues long. The trim removed 1 base at V and 2 bases at J, leaving 7 bases unmatched. CDR3 coding DNA: TGTGCCAGCAGCTTAGTGGTTAGCGGGACACCCTACAATGAGCAGTTCTTC. Translated: CASSLVVSGTPYNEQFF.

V is TRBV29-1 and J is TRBJ1-1, with D perhaps matching TRBD1 (6 bases). Germline V gene sequence: CDR1 SQVTM, CDR2 ANQGSEA. The CDR3 contains 14 residues. V dropped 4 bases and J dropped 10 bases, with 22 bases sitting between them. This CDR3 is CSVVFWGPDAVAFF. CDR3 coding DNA: TGCAGCGTTGTTTTTTGGGGGCCGGACGCTGTAGCTTTCTTT.

In its sample, this clonotype was seen many times. The gene calls are TRBV25-1 and TRBJ2-5, with 9 bases identical to TRBD1. Losses at the gene ends were 5 bases for V and 5 bases for J; bases not matched to a gene: 3. The CDR3 runs 13 residues. CDR1 is MGHDK and CDR2 is SYGVNS in the germline V gene. The CDR3 DNA reads as TGTGCCAGCAGTCCACAGGGGGCTGAGACCCAGTACTTC. Protein: CASSPQGAETQYF. The full variable domain, its missing parts supplied by reference TRBV25-1 and TRBJ2-5, is EADIYQTPRYLVIGTGKKITLECSQTMGHDKMYWYQQDPGMELHLIHYSYGVNSTEKGDLSSESTVSRIRTEHFPLTLESARPSHTSQYLCASSPQGAETQYFGPGTRLLVL.

This clonotype was recorded at least ten times. V gene TRBV11-2 combines with J gene TRBJ1-4; D might be TRBD1 (5 bases). This CDR3 is 16 amino acids long. The germline V and J ends were trimmed by 3 bases and 8 bases, with 19 bases remaining between them. CDR1 is SGHAT and CDR2 is FQNNGV in the germline V gene. The CDR3 sequence is CASSFAQIPAGEKLFF. CDR3 bases: TGTGCCAGCAGCTTCGCCCAGATTCCGGCAGGGGAAAAACTGTTTTTT.

This clonotype is a singleton in its sample. The chain joins TRBV15 to TRBJ2-1, with TRBD2 matching 10 bases. V shed 5 bases and J 7 bases; nucleotides not matched to a gene: 5. Per germline, CDR1 LNHNV and CDR2 YYDKDF (reference sequence). CDR3 size: 14 residues. The CDR3, as DNA: TGTGCCACCAGCGTAGCGGGGGGCTCGAATGAGCAGTTCTTC. It translates to CATSVAGGSNEQFF. Combining the CDR3 with reference TRBV15 and TRBJ2-1 gives the whole variable domain DAMVIQNPRYQVTQFGKPVTLSCSQTLNHNVMYWYQQKSSQAPKLLFHYYDKDFNNEADTPDNFQSRRPNTSFCFLDIRSPGLGDTAMYLCATSVAGGSNEQFFGPGTRLTVL.

The V call is TRBV14, the J call TRBJ1-4; 8 bases map to TRBD1. Germline loops: CDR1 SGHDN, CDR2 FVKESK. This CDR3 is 16 amino acids long. After removal of 4 bases from V and 8 bases from J, the junction contained 12 bases not matched to a gene. CDR3 sequence reads: CASSPRQGAGGEKLFF. The CDR3 region has the DNA TGTGCCAGCAGCCCTAGGCAGGGGGCGGGCGGGGAAAAACTGTTTTTT.

This clonotype was seen at least ten times. The chain carries TRBV6-1 and TRBJ2-7, with D possibly being TRBD2 (6 bases). V was pared by 7 bases and J by 3 bases, with 13 bases between. The germline CDR1 and CDR2 sequences are MNHNS and SASEGT. This CDR3 comprises 13 residues. The CDR3 is CASIRGGDYEQYF. The DNA of the CDR3 is TGTGCCAGCATTCGGGGCGGGGACTACGAGCAGTACTTC.

This clonotype was detected many times. The chain employs TRBV20-1 and TRBJ1-5; D unclear. Trimming removed 1 base at V and 5 bases at J, with 18 bases between. The CDR3 sequence is 16 residues long. Germline CDR1 reads DFQATT; CDR2 reads SNEGSKA (reference sequence). CDR3 nucleotides: TGCAGTGCTAGAGCGAGTCCCGGGAACGTAGATCAGCCCCAGCATTTT. The encoded protein is CSARASPGNVDQPQHF.

This clonotype was seen many times. The junction departs from the called germline gene at one end, perhaps through a read error. This sequence joins TRBV14 and TRBJ2-7; D ambiguous. The CDR3 is 16 residues long. In germline, CDR1 is SGHDN, CDR2 FVKESK. This chain's CDR3 is CASSSSKLRLSNEQYF. The CDR3 coding sequence is TGTGCCAGCAGCTCAAGCAAGTTGCGACTCTCCAACGAGCAGTACTTC.